Below are 28 T cell receptor beta chains sequenced from a single sample in a study of blood T cell repertoires in COVID-19. TCRdb's copy holds only in-frame clones and misses some; the assay was immunoSEQ multiplex PCR. The table has roughly 50,000 clones, about three quarters seen once. Sequencing input: peripheral blood. These receptors originate from a human donor with active or convalescent COVID-19. The donor label of this sample is uncertain.

The chain uses TRBV4-1 and TRBJ1-2; 10 bases are shared with TRBD1. Germline V gene data show CDR1 as MGHRA and CDR2 as YSYEKL. The V and J ends lost 4 bases and 6 bases, in that order; junction bases with no gene match: 5. This CDR3 has 14 amino acids. CDR3 loop: CASSLGQGTNGYTF. The CDR3 DNA is TGCGCCAGCAGCCTGGGACAGGGGACCAATGGCTACACCTTC.

This clone was counted between two and nine times. The chain recombines TRBV4-1 with TRBJ2-2; 9 bases align to TRBD2. The CDR3 extends over 20 amino acids. Germline V CDR1 and CDR2: MGHRA, YSYEKL. V lost 3 bases, J lost 4 bases, and 18 bases stayed unmatched. The CDR3 is CASSHPGLAYRTASTGELFF. DNA for the CDR3: TGCGCCAGCAGCCACCCGGGACTAGCCTATAGGACGGCGAGCACCGGGGAGCTGTTTTTT.

The chain uses TRBV21-1 and TRBJ2-7; the DNA was not used to check the table's D call, TRBD2. TRBV21-1 is listed as a pseudogene. The CDR3 spans 19 residues. CDR3 sequence reads: CASSKGAGCGASESYEQYF. Written as DNA, the CDR3 is TGTGCCAGCAGCAAAGGGGCCGGTTGCGGGGCCTCGGAGAGCTACGAGCAGTACTTC.

The V gene is TRBV28, the J gene TRBJ1-5; D not certain. The V end lost 4 bases, the J end lost 4 bases, and 11 bases lay between the germline ends. Germline V lookup: CDR1 MDHEN, CDR2 SYDVKM. CDR3 size: 14 residues. CDR3: CASSSRLGNQPQHF. The CDR3 DNA sequence: TGTGCCAGCAGTTCTAGACTCGGAAATCAGCCCCAGCATTTT.

The chain is built from TRBV14 and TRBJ1-4; TRBD1 matches at 9 bases. This CDR3 is 16 amino acids long. Germline V gene lookup returns CDR1 SGHDN and CDR2 FVKESK. V was pared by 1 base and J by 10 bases, with 10 bases of the junction left unmatched. The CDR3 region is CASSQARTGDSRKLFF. The CDR3 DNA sequence: TGTGCCAGCAGCCAAGCGAGGACAGGGGATTCTCGAAAACTGTTTTTT.

The rearrangement links TRBV12-3 or TRBV12-4 to TRBJ1-2; a weak D match, TRBD1 (6 bases). This CDR3 has 13 amino acids. V dropped 3 bases and J dropped 7 bases, with 12 bases sitting between them. The CDR3 protein is CASSFTGFGGYTF. CDR3 DNA: TGTGCCAGCAGTTTTACAGGGTTCGGTGGCTACACCTTC.

This clone was seen a handful of times. The genes are TRBV10-3 and TRBJ2-3, with 7 positions matching TRBD2. The CDR3 runs 14 residues. The V gene end was trimmed by 6 bases and the J gene end by 2 bases; junction bases not matched to a gene: 5. The germline V gene encodes CDR1 ENHRY and CDR2 SYGVKD. DNA of the CDR3: TGTGCCATCAGAGGGGCGGGGGACACAGATACGCAGTATTTT. Protein sequence: CAIRGAGDTDTQYF.

The table lists this clone with a few counts. The chain employs TRBV12-3 or TRBV12-4 and TRBJ2-7; a possible D gene is TRBD1 (6 bases). Trimming took 1 base from V and 4 from J, leaving 8 bases between them. The CDR3 has 13 residues. The CDR3 protein is CASSLGGQYEQYF. Here the CDR3 DNA reads TGTGCCAGCAGTTTAGGGGGGCAGTACGAGCAGTACTTC.

In this sample, this clone turned up a few times. The chain has TRBV28 and TRBJ1-1, with 9 bases lining up with TRBD1. The CDR3 runs 12 residues. CDR1 MDHEN and CDR2 SYDVKM come from the germline V gene. With 5 bases clipped from V and 11 bases from J, the junction kept 6 bases outside the gene matches. The CDR3: CASSLSDRGAFF. As DNA, the CDR3 is TGTGCCAGCAGTCTCTCAGACAGGGGGGCTTTCTTT.

This clone was seen a handful of times. DNA for the CDR3: TGCGCCAGCAGCCAAGACTGGTATAGATACTCCTACGAGCAGTACTTC. Translated, it gives CASSQDWYRYSYEQYF. This chain uses TRBV4-1 with TRBJ2-7; D uncertain. V was cut by 0 bases and J by 0 bases, with 12 bases left in between. Germline V gives CDR1 MGHRA, CDR2 YSYEKL. This CDR3 region has 16 residues.

The rearrangement links TRBV12-3 or TRBV12-4 to TRBJ1-5; possible D gene TRBD1, 6 bases. V was pared by 7 bases and J by 6 bases, with 10 bases between. This CDR3 has 12 amino acids. CDR3 sequence (DNA): TGTGCCAGCAAGGGGGGGAGTCAGCCCCAGCATTTT. Translating gives CASKGGSQPQHF.

The V call is TRBV4-3, the J call TRBJ2-1; TRBD2 might be the D (5 bases). V lost 3 bases and J 1 base, leaving 13 bases between the germline ends. Germline lookup yields CDR1 LGHNA and CDR2 YSLEER. CDR3 size: 16 residues. The CDR3 sequence: CASSHERRLSYNEQFF. DNA for the CDR3: TGCGCCAGCAGCCATGAACGGAGGCTGTCCTACAATGAGCAGTTCTTC.

This chain uses TRBV19 with TRBJ2-2; a possible D gene is TRBD1 (6 bases). Trimming removed 3 bases from V and 0 bases from J, with 8 bases in between. The CDR3 runs to 15 residues. In germline, CDR1 is LNHDA, CDR2 SQIVND (reference sequence). In DNA form, the CDR3 reads TGTGCCAGTAGTATCGGACAGCCGAACACCGGGGAGCTGTTTTTT. Translating it yields CASSIGQPNTGELFF.

This chain links TRBV27 with TRBJ1-1; weak D call: TRBD1 (6 bases). The CDR3 extends over 15 amino acids. CDR1 is MNHEY and CDR2 is SMNVEV in the germline V gene (reference sequence). Between the trimmed V and J ends, which lost 0 bases and 8 bases, there was a span of 16 bases. CDR3 amino acids: CASSLSSGVLREAFF. The CDR3 DNA reads as TGTGCCAGCAGTTTATCTTCAGGGGTTTTACGGGAAGCTTTCTTT.

Notes on this clone: Distinct nucleotide sequences in the sample also encode this CDR3. The genes are TRBV19 and TRBJ2-5, with TRBD1 identical over 10 bases. The CDR3 extends over 14 amino acids. Losses at the gene ends were 6 bases for V and 5 bases for J; bases not matched to a gene: 6. Germline V gene sequence: CDR1 LNHDA, CDR2 SQIVND (reference sequence). Written as DNA, the CDR3 is TGTGCCAGTAGGGACAGGGGGAGAGGGGAGACCCAGTACTTC. Translation: CASRDRGRGETQYF.

The chain joins TRBV4-1 to TRBJ1-4; D might be TRBD1 (6 bases). The CDR3 covers 15 residues. Germline V gives CDR1 MGHRA, CDR2 YSYEKL. V lost 4 bases to trimming and J lost 2 bases, with 11 bases between them. CDR3: CASSRGGQTNEKLFF. The CDR3 DNA is TGCGCCAGCAGCCGAGGCGGACAGACTAATGAAAAACTGTTTTTT.

This clone was seen repeatedly, ten times or more. The J gene is TRBJ1-5, the V gene TRBV12-3 or TRBV12-4, with D hard to call. The ends were cut back, 7 bases at V and 2 bases at J, with 9 bases in the middle. The length of the CDR3 is 13 residues. The chain's CDR3 is CASMGEGNQPQHF. Here the CDR3 DNA reads TGTGCCAGCATGGGTGAGGGCAATCAGCCCCAGCATTTT.

This clone was picked up one time. The chain recombines TRBV19 with TRBJ2-7; TRBD1 matches 8 bases. Germline CDR1 LNHDA, CDR2 SQIVND (reference sequence). The junction had 10 bases not matched to a gene; V was cut back by 5 bases and J by 7 bases. This CDR3 has 14 residues. The CDR3 is CASSPLQGAREQYF. The CDR3 DNA follows: TGTGCCAGTAGTCCACTGCAGGGGGCACGGGAGCAGTACTTC.

The rearrangement uses TRBV6-2 or TRBV6-3 and TRBJ2-1; 8 nucleotides match TRBD2. V lost 5 bases and J lost 11; bases outside the gene matches: 8. Germline V gene sequence: CDR1 MNHEY, CDR2 SVGEGT. The CDR3 extends over 13 amino acids. In DNA form, the CDR3 reads TGTGCCAGCAGTCTTACTAGCGGAATCAAGCAGTTCTTC. It codes for CASSLTSGIKQFF.

Only one count was recorded for this clone. The V call is TRBV4-2, the J call TRBJ2-7, with 10 bases identical to TRBD2. Trimming took 0 bases from V and 2 from J; bases not matched to a gene: 4. The V gene's germline CDR1 is LGHNA and CDR2 YNFKEQ. This CDR3 is 16 amino acids long. The CDR3 bases are TGTGCCAGCAGCCAAGAAACAGCGGGAGGGACCTACGAGCAGTACTTC. Translation gives CASSQETAGGTYEQYF.

This rearrangement joins TRBV5-1 to TRBJ1-4; 10 nucleotides match TRBD1. In germline, CDR1 is SGHRS, CDR2 YFSETQ. The CDR3 is made up of 15 amino acids. With V trimmed by 5 bases and J by 4 bases, 5 bases remained unmatched. The CDR3 nucleotides are TGCGCCAGCAGTCTTCGGACAGGGGGTAATGAAAAACTGTTTTTT. Amino acid sequence: CASSLRTGGNEKLFF.

This clone was recorded only once. This rearrangement joins TRBV25-1 to TRBJ1-4, with D tentatively TRBD1 (5 bases). Germline CDR1 MGHDK, CDR2 SYGVNS. The V end was cut by 1 base, the J end by 4 bases, with 10 bases between. The CDR3 runs to 15 residues. CDR3 residues: CASSEWEGINEKLFF. The CDR3 DNA follows: TGTGCCAGCAGTGAATGGGAGGGGATTAATGAAAAACTGTTTTTT.

This clone has only one observation. This sequence joins TRBV11-2 and TRBJ2-1, with D perhaps matching TRBD2 (5 bases). This CDR3 has 16 residues. Between the trimmed V and J ends, which lost 5 bases and 0 bases, there was a span of 14 bases. Germline values: CDR1 SGHAT, CDR2 FQNNGV. The DNA of the CDR3 is TGTGCCAGCAGCCTAAGAGCGGATTACTCCTACAATGAGCAGTTCTTC. Translated, it gives CASSLRADYSYNEQFF.

V is TRBV3-1 (or the pseudogene TRBV3-2) and J is TRBJ2-5; TRBD2 matches 14 bases. The germline gives CDR1 LGHDT, CDR2 YNNKEL (reference sequence). The junction had 8 bases not matched to a gene; V was cut back by 4 bases and J by 4 bases. The CDR3 is 17 residues long. The CDR3 is CASSPGGTSGRGETQYF. The CDR3 DNA is TGTGCCAGCAGCCCAGGGGGGACTAGCGGGAGAGGAGAGACCCAGTACTTC.

The chain links TRBV19 to TRBJ1-2; 8 nucleotides agree with TRBD1. The V and J ends lost 5 bases and 4 bases, in that order; junction bases with no gene match: 9. Per the germline V gene, CDR1 is LNHDA and CDR2 is SQIVND (reference sequence). CDR3 length equals 15 residues. The CDR3 reads CASSPQQGGGYGYTF. The DNA for the CDR3 is TGTGCCAGTAGTCCCCAACAGGGGGGTGGCTATGGCTACACCTTC.

The chain joins TRBV27 to TRBJ2-1; D possibly corresponds to TRBD2 (6 bases). The CDR3 is 13 residues long. Germline-derived CDR1 and CDR2 are MNHEY and SMNVEV (reference sequence). Trimming took 5 bases from V and 7 from J, leaving 12 bases between them. CDR3 bases: TGTGCCAGCAGTGCCACGACTAGGAATGAGCAGTTCTTC. This sequence encodes CASSATTRNEQFF.

V is TRBV9 and J is TRBJ2-5; D gene unclear. Germline V lookup: CDR1 SGDLS, CDR2 YYNGEE. V lost 1 base and J lost 5, with 12 bases in between. This CDR3 has 14 amino acids. CDR3 region: CASSVRDSVETQYF. The CDR3 region has the DNA TGTGCCAGCAGCGTACGAGATTCGGTGGAGACCCAGTACTTC.

The CDR3 protein is CASTGEGEAFF. CDR3 bases: TGCGCCAGCACGGGGGAGGGTGAAGCTTTCTTT. The chain carries TRBV5-1 and TRBJ1-1; D perhaps matches TRBD1 (5 bases). Germline assignment: CDR1 SGHRS and CDR2 YFSETQ. V lost 6 bases and J 7 bases, leaving 10 bases between the germline ends. This CDR3 is 11 amino acids long.